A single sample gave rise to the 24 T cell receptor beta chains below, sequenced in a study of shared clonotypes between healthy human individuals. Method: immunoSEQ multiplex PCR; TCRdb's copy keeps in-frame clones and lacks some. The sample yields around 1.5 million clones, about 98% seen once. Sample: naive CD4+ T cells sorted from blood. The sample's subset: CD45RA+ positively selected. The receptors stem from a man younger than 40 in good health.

In nucleotides, the CDR3 is TGTGCCAGCAGCTTAGCGGACAGCCCTAGCACAGATACGCAGTATTTT. As protein: CASSLADSPSTDTQYF. V is TRBV7-9 and J is TRBJ2-3; tentative D call: TRBD1 (6 bases). This CDR3 region has 16 residues. V lost 0 bases and J lost 0, with 10 bases in between. Germline assignment: CDR1 SEHNR and CDR2 FQNEAQ (reference sequence).

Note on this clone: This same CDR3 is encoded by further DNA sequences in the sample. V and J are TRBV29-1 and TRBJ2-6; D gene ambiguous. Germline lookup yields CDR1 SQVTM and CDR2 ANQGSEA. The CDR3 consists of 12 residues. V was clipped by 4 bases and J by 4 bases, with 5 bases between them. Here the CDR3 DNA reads TGCAGCGTTGTCGGGGGGGCCAACGTCCTGACTTTC. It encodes CSVVGGANVLTF.

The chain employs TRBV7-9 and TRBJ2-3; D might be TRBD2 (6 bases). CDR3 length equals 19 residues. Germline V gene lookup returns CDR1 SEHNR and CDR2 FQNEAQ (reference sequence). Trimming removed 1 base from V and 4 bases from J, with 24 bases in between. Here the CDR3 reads CASSLEVGAGGTLSDTQYF. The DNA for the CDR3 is TGTGCCAGCAGCTTAGAAGTGGGCGCGGGCGGGACCCTATCAGATACGCAGTATTTT. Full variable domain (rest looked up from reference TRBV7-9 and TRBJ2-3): DTGVSQNPRHKITKRGQNVTFRCDPISEHNRLYWYRQTLGQGPEFLTYFQNEAQLEKSRLLSDRFSAERPKGSFSTLEIQRTEQGDSAMYLCASSLEVGAGGTLSDTQYFGPGTRLTVL.

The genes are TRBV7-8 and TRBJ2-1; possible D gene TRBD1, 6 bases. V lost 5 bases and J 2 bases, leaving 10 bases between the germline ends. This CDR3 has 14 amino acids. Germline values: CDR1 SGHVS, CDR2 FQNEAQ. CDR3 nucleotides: TGTGCCAGCAGCCCCGGACAGCCCTACAATGAGCAGTTCTTC. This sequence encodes CASSPGQPYNEQFF.

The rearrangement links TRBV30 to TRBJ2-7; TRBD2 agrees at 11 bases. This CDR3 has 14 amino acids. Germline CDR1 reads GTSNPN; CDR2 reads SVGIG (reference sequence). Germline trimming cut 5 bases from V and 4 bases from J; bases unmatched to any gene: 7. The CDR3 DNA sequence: TGTGCCTGGGGGGAACTAGCGGGAGCATACGAGCAGTACTTC. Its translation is CAWGELAGAYEQYF.

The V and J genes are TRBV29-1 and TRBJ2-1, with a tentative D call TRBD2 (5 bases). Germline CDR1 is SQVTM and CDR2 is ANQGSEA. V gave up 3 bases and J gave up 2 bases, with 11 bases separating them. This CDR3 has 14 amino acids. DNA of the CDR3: TGCAGCGTTGATTTAGGAGGTCCCTACAATGAGCAGTTCTTC. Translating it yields CSVDLGGPYNEQFF.

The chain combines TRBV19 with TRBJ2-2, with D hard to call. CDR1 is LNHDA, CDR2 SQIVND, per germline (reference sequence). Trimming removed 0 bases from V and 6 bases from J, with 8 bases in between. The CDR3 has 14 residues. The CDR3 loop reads CASSIDPAAGELFF. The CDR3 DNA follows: TGTGCCAGTAGTATAGATCCCGCGGCCGGGGAGCTGTTTTTT.

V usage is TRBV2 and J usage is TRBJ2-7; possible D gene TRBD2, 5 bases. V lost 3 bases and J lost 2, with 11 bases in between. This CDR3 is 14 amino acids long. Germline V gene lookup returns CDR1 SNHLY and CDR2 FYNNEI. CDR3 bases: TGTGCCAGCAGTGAGACGAGGGTTACCTACGAGCAGTACTTC. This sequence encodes CASSETRVTYEQYF.

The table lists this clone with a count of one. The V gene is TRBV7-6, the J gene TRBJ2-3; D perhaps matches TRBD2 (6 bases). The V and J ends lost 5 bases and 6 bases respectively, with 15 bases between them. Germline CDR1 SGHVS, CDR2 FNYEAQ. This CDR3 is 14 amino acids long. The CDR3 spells CASSQGGGSDTQYF. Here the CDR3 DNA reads TGTGCCAGCAGCCAGGGAGGAGGGTCGGATACGCAGTATTTT.

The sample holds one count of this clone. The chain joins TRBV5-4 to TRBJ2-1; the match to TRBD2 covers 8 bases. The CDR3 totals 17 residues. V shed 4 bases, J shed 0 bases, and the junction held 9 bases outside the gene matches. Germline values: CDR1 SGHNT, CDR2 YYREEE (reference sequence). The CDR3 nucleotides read TGTGCCAGCAGCCGAGGGATAGGACTAGCCTCCTACAATGAGCAGTTCTTC. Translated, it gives CASSRGIGLASYNEQFF.

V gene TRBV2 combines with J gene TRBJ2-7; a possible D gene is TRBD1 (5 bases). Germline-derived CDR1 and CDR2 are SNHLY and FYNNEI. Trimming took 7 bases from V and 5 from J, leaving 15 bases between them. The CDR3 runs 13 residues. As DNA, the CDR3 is TGTGCCAGCACTCAGGGCCTACGGAACGAGCAGTACTTC. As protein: CASTQGLRNEQYF. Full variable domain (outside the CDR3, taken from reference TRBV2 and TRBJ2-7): EPEVTQTPSHQVTQMGQEVILRCVPISNHLYFYWYRQILGQKVEFLVSFYNNEISEKSEIFDDQFSVERPDGSNFTLKIRSTKLEDSAMYFCASTQGLRNEQYFGPGTRLTVT.

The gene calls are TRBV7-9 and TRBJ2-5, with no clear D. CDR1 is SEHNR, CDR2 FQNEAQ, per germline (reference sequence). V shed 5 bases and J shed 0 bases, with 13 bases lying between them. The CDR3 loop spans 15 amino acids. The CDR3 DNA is TGTGCCAGCAGCCCAAAACAACGGTACCAAGAGACCCAGTACTTC. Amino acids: CASSPKQRYQETQYF.

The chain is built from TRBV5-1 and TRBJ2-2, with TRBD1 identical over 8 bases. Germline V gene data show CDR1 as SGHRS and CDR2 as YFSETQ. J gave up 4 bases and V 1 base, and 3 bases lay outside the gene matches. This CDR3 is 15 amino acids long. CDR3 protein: CASSLPGGVTGELFF. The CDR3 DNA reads TGCGCCAGCAGCTTGCCAGGGGGCGTCACCGGGGAGCTGTTTTTT.

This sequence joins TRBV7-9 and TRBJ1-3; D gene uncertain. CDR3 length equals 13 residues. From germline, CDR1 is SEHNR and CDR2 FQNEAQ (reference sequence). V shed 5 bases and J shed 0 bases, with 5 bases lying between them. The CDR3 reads CASSPSSGNTIYF. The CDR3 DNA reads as TGTGCCAGCAGCCCAAGCTCTGGAAACACCATATATTTT.

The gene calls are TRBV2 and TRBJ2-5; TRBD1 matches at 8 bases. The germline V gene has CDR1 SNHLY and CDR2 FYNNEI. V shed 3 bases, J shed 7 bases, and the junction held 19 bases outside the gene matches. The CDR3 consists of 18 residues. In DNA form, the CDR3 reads TGTGCCAGCAGTGATGGGGCAGGGGGCCGAGCGAGTGTCGTGACCCAGTACTTC. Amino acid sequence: CASSDGAGGRASVVTQYF.

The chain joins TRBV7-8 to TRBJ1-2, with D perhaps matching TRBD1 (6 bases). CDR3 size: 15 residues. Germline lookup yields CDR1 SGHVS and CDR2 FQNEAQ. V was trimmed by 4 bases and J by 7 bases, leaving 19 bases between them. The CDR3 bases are TGTGCCAGCAGCTCCGCCGCCGGGGGCGGCGCTGGCTACACCTTC. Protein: CASSSAAGGGAGYTF.

CDR3 sequence reads: CASSRTTGSGYETQYF. The CDR3 nucleotides read TGTGCCAGCTCGCGAACCACAGGGTCTGGGTACGAGACCCAGTACTTC. The chain recombines TRBV18 with TRBJ2-5, with D possibly matching TRBD1 (6 bases). The ends were cut back, 6 bases at V and 5 bases at J, with 22 bases in the middle. CDR1 and CDR2 (germline): KGHSH, LQKENI. CDR3 length: 16 amino acids.

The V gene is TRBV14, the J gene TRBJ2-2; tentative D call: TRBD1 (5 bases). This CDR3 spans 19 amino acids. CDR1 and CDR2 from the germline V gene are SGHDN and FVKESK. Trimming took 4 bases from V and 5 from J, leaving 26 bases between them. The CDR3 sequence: CASSLVVGPKNTWTGELFF. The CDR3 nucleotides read TGTGCCAGCAGCCTCGTCGTGGGGCCAAAGAATACGTGGACCGGGGAGCTGTTTTTT. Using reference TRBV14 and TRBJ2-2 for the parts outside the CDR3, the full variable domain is EAGVTQFPSHSVIEKGQTVTLRCDPISGHDNLYWYRRVMGKEIKFLLHFVKESKQDESGMPNNRFLAERTGGTYSTLKVQPAELEDSGVYFCASSLVVGPKNTWTGELFFGEGSRLTVL.

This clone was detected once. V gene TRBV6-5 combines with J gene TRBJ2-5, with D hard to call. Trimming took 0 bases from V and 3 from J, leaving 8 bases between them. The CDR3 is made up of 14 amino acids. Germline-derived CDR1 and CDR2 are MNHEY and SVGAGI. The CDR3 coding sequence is TGTGCCAGCAGTTACTCATCGGAAAAAGAGACCCAGTACTTC. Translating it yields CASSYSSEKETQYF.

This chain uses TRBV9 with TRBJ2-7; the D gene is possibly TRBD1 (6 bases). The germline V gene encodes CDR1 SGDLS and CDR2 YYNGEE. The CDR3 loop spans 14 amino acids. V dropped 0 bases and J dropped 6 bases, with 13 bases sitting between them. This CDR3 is CASSVASRGGEQYF. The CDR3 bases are TGTGCCAGCAGCGTAGCCTCCAGGGGCGGCGAGCAGTACTTC.

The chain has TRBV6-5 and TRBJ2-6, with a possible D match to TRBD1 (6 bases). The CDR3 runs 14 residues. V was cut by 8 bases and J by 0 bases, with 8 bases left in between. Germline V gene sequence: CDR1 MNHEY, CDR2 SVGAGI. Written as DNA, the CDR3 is TGTGCCAGCGGACAGACCTCTGGGGCCAACGTCCTGACTTTC. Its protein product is CASGQTSGANVLTF.

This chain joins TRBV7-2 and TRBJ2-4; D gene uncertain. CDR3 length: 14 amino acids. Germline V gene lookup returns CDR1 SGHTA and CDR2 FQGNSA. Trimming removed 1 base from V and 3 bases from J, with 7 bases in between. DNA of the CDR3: TGTGCCAGCAGCTTAGAGGTGTTCAAAAACATTCAGTACTTC. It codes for CASSLEVFKNIQYF.

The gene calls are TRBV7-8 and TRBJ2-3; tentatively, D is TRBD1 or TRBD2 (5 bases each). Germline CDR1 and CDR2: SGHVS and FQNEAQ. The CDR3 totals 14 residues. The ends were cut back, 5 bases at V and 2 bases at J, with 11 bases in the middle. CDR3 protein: CASSARGLTDTQYF. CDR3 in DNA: TGTGCCAGCAGCGCCCGGGGCCTCACAGATACGCAGTATTTT.

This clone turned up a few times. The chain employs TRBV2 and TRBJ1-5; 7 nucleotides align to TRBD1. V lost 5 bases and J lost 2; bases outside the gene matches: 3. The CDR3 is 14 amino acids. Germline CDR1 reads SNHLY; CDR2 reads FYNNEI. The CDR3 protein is CASSFDRGNQPQHF. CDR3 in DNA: TGTGCCAGCAGTTTCGACAGGGGCAATCAGCCCCAGCATTTT.